The subject of this entry is one T cell receptor beta chain. The data originate from a study of blood T cell repertoires in COVID-19. Per germline, CDR1 SEHNR and CDR2 FQNEAQ (reference sequence). The CDR3 spans 15 residues. V was cut by 6 bases and J by 6 bases, with 20 bases left in between. Authors' data handling: Scientists estimated how many nucleated cells there were by amplifying reference gene primers. TCRdb keeps only in-frame clones here, not all; method: immunoSEQ multiplex PCR. Clone size and the V and J calls come from that table; the DNA yielded D and trimming. The sample consists of some 20,000 clones, more than 70% of them appearing once.

The chain couples TRBV7-9 to TRBJ1-2, with a possible D match to TRBD1 (6 bases). This receptor was identified in a human donor in a cohort sampled during active COVID-19. Sequencing was done on a sample of peripheral blood. CDR3 loop: CASSEVTGYADGYTF. CDR3 nucleotide sequence: TGTGCCAGCAGTGAAGTAACAGGGTATGCAGATGGCTACACCTTC.